Listed here is a single T cell receptor beta chain. The CDR3 length is 18 residues. Trimming stripped 2 bases from V and 0 bases from J, with 16 bases between. Germline values: CDR1 MGHRA, CDR2 YSYEKL. This sample was taken from a study of blood T cell repertoires in COVID-19. Study information: Spain, Italy and the United States supplied samples that represented acute and convalescent COVID-19. T cells, B-cell-depleted T cells, or PBMCs provided the cDNA or gDNA that served as material.

How the authors handled the data: Using reference gene primer amplification, nucleated cell counts were estimated. Sequencing used immunoSEQ multiplex PCR; TCRdb keeps in-frame clones, though not all of them. V and J calls and clone size follow that table, whereas D and trimming were derived from the DNA. The sample contains roughly 140,000 clones, approximately 90% of which appear only once. The clonotype originates from a woman over 75 with acute or convalescent COVID-19. The genes are TRBV4-1 and TRBJ1-4; no reliable D call. The specimen sequenced was peripheral blood. CDR3 residues: CASSQQPLLLATNEKLFF. The CDR3, as DNA: TGCGCCAGCAGCCAACAACCCCTCCTCCTAGCAACTAATGAAAAACTGTTTTTT.